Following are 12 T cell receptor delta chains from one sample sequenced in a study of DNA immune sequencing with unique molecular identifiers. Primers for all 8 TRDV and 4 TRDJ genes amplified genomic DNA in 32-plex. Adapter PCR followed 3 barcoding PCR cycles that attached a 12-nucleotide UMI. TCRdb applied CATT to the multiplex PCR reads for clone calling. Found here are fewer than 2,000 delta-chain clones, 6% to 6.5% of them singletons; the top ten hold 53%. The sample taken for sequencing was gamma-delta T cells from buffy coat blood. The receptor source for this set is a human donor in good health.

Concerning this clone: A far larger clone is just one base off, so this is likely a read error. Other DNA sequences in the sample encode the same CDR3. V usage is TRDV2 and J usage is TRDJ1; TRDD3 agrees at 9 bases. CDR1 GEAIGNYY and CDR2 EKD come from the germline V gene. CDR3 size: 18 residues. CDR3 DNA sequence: TGCGCCTGTGACACCCTTACTGGGGGAGAAAGGTACACCGATAAACTCATCTTT. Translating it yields CACDTLTGGERYTDKLIF.

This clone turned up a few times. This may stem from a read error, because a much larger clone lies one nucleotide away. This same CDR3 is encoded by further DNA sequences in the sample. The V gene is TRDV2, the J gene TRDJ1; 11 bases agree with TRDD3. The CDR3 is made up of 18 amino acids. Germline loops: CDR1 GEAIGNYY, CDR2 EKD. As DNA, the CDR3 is TGTGCCTGTGACACCGTACTGGGGGATAGGAAGTACACAGATAAACTCATCTTT. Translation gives CACDTVLGDRKYTDKLIF.

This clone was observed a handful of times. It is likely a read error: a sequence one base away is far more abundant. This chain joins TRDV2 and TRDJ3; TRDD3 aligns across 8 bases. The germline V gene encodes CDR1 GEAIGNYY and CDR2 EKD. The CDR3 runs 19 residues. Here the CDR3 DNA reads TGTGCCTATGACACCGTTGGGGATACTGACTCCTGGGACACCCGACAGATGTTTTTC. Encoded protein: CAYDTVGDTDSWDTRQMFF.

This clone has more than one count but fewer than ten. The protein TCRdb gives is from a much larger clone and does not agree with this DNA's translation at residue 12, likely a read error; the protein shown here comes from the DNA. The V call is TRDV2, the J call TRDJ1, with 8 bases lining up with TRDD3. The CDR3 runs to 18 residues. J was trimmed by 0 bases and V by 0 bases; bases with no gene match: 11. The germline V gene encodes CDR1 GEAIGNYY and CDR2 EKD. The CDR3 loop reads CACDTVDAGGGNTDKLIF. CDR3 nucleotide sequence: TGTGCCTGTGACACCGTTGACGCTGGGGGAGGAAACACCGATAAACTCATCTTT.

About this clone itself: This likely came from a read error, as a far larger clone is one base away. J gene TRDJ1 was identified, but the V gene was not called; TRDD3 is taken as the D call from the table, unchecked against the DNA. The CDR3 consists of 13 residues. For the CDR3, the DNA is TGTGCCTGTGACAACCTCGGGGACGATAAACTCATCTTT. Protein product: CACDNLGDDKLIF.

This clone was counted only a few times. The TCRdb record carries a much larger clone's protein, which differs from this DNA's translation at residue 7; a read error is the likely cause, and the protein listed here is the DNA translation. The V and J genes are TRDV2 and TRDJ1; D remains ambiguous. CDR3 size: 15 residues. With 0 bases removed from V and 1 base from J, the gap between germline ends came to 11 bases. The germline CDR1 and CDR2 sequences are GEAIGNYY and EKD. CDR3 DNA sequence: TGTGCCTGTGACACCGTCAGGGGTCCCACCGATAAACTCATCTTT. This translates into CACDTVRGPTDKLIF.

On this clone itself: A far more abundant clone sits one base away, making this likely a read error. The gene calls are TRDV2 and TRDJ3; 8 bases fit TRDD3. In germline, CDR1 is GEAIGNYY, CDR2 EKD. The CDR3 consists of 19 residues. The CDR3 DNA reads TGTGCCTGTGACACCGTTGGGGATACTGACTCCTGGGACAACCGACAGATGTTTTTC. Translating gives CACDTVGDTDSWDNRQMFF.

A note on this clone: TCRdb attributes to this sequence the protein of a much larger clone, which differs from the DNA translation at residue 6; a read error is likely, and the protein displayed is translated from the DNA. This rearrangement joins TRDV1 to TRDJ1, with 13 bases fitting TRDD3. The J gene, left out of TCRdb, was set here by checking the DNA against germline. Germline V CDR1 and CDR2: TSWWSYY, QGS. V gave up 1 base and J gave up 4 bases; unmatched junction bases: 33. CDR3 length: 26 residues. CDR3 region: CALGEPAPYHPPHWGIRGIPLDKLIF. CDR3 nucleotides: TGTGCTCTTGGGGAACCGGCCCCCTACCACCCCCCTCACTGGGGGATACGCGGCATACCTCTCGATAAACTCATCTTT.

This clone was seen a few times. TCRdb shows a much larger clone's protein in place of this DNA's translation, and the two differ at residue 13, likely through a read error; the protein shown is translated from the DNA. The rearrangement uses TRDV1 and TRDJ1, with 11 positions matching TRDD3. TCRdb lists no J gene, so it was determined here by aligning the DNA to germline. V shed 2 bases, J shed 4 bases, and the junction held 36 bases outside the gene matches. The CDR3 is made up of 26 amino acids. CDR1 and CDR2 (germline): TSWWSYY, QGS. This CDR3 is CALGESAPYHPPQWGIRGIPLDKLIF. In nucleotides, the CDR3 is TGTGCTCTTGGGGAATCGGCCCCCTACCACCCCCCTCAATGGGGGATACGCGGCATACCTCTCGATAAACTCATCTTT.

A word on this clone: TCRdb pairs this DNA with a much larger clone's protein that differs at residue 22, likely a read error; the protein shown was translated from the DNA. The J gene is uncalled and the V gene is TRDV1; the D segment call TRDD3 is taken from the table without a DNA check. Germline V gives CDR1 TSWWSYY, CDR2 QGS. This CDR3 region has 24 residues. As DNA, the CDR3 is TGTGCTCTTGGGGTGTCCCCCCTTGGCCCTGGGGATACGAGTACCCCTCCGTACACCGATAAACCCATCTTT. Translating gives CALGVSPLGPGDTSTPPYTDKPIF.

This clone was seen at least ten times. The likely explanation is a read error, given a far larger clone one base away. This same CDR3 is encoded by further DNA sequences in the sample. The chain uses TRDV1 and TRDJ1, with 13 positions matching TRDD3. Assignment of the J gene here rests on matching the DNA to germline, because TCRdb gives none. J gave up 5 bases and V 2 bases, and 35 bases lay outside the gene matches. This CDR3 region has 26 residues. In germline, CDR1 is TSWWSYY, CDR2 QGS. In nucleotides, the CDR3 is TGTGCTCTTGGGGAATCGGCCCCCTACCACCCCCCTCACTGGGGGATACGCGGCATACCTCTTGATAAACTCATCTTT. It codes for CALGESAPYHPPHWGIRGIPLDKLIF.

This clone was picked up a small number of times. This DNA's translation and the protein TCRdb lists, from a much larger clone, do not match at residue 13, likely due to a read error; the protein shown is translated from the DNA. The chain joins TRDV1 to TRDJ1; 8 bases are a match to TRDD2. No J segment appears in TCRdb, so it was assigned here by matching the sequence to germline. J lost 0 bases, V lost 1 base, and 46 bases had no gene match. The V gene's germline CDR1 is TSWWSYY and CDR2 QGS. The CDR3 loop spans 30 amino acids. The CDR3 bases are TGTGCTCTTGGGGAACAAGGGCCCTCGCCTTCCTATTCGTGGAAGGGCTATTGGGGGTTCACGCCCACATACACCGATAAACTCATCTTT. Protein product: CALGEQGPSPSYSWKGYWGFTPTYTDKLIF.